There are a few counts of the clone carrying this T cell receptor (beta chain). The antigen is not known. These data come from a study of T cell repertoires in cytomegalovirus infection. Across the whole study: It can be stated that public TCR beta signatures indicated CMV infection as well as a matching HLA type. Points from the study as a whole: CMV-specific HLA-C-restricted TCR beta clonotypes dominated the ex vivo response.

One entry per CDR3 protein, called by TCRdb with MiXCR from the reads. The repertoire holds a few hundred thousand distinct CDR3 sequences, with around 15% as singletons. The sample was PBMCs. This TCR was recovered from a human donor in good health (CMV status not recorded). Some clones in this sample may be carry-over from other donors' samples.

The CDR3 loop is CASSSSWGANVLTF. In DNA form, the CDR3 reads TGTGCCAGCAGCTCGAGTTGGGGGGCCAACGTCCTGACTTTC. The V call is TRBV11-1, the J call TRBJ2-6; D is ambiguous. CDR1 is SGHAT, CDR2 FQDESV, per germline (reference sequence). Deletions cut 4 bases from V and 4 bases from J, with 8 bases between. The CDR3 sequence is 14 residues long.